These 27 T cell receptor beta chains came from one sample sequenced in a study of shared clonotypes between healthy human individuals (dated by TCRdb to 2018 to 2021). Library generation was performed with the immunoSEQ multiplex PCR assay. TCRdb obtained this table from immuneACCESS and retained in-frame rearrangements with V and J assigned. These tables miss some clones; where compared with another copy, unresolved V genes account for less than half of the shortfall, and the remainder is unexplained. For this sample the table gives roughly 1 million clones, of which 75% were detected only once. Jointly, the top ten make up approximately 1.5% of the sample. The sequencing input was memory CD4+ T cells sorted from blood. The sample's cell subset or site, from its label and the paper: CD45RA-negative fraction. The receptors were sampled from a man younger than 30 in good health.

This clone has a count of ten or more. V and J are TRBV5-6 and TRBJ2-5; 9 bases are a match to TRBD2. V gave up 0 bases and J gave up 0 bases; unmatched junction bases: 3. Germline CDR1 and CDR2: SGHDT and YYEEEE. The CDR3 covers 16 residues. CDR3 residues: CASSLEIAGDQETQYF. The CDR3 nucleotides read TGTGCCAGCAGCTTGGAAATAGCGGGGGACCAAGAGACCCAGTACTTC.

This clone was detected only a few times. CDR3 protein: CASSLGGTDSGNTIYF. CDR3 bases: TGCGCCAGCAGCTTGGGAGGGACAGACTCTGGAAACACCATATATTTT. The V and J genes are TRBV5-1 and TRBJ1-3; the match to TRBD1 covers 7 bases. This CDR3 region has 16 residues. Losses at the gene ends were 0 bases for V and 0 bases for J; bases not matched to a gene: 3. Germline V gene lookup returns CDR1 SGHRS and CDR2 YFSETQ.

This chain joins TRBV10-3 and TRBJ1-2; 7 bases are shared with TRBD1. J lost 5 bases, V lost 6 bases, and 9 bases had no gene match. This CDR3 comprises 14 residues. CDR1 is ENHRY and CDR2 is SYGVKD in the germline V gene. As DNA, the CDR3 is TGTGCCATCAGCGATGGGACAGAAAATTATGGCTACACCTTC. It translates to CAISDGTENYGYTF.

This chain's CDR3 is CASSGYSGVSEQFF. The CDR3 nucleotides are TGTGCCAGCAGCGGATATAGTGGGGTCTCCGAGCAGTTCTTC. This chain connects TRBV11-2 to TRBJ2-1; D gene unclear. This CDR3 is built from 14 residues. V was clipped by 5 bases and J by 10 bases, with 18 bases between them. CDR1 SGHAT and CDR2 FQNNGV come from the germline V gene.

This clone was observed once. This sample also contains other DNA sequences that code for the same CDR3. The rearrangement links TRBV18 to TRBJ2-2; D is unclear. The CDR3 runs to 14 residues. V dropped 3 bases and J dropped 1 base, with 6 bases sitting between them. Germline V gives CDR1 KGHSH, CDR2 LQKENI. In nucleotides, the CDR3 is TGTGCCAGCTCACCCGGACGGAACACCGGGGAGCTGTTTTTT. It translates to CASSPGRNTGELFF.

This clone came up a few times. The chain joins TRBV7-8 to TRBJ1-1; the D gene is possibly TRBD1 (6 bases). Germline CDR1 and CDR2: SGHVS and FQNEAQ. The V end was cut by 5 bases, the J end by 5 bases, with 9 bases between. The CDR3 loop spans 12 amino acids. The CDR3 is CASSEQGTEAFF. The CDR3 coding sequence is TGTGCCAGCAGCGAACAGGGAACTGAAGCTTTCTTT.

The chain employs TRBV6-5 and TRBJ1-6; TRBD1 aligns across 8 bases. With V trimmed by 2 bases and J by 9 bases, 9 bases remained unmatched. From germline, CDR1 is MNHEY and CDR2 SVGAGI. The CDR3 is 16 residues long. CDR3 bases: TGTGCCAGCAGTTACACGGGGGGACAGGCGCTTTCACCCCTCCACTTT. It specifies CASSYTGGQALSPLHF.

In DNA, the CDR3 is TGTGCCGCTTCTCCCCCATACGGGGGGAACATTCAGTACTTC. This encodes CAASPPYGGNIQYF. The chain joins TRBV19 to TRBJ2-4; 7 bases match TRBD2. CDR1 LNHDA and CDR2 SQIVND come from the germline V gene (reference sequence). This CDR3 is built from 14 residues. V was pared by 11 bases and J by 7 bases, with 14 bases of the junction left unmatched.

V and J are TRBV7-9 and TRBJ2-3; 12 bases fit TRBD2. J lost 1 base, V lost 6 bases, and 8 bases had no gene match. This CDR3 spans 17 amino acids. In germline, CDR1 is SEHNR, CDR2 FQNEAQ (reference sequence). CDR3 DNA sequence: TGTGCCAGCAGTTCTGGACTAGCGGGAAAGCGCACAGATACGCAGTATTTT. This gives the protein CASSSGLAGKRTDTQYF. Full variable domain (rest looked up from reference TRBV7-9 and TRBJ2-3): DTGVSQNPRHKITKRGQNVTFRCDPISEHNRLYWYRQTLGQGPEFLTYFQNEAQLEKSRLLSDRFSAERPKGSFSTLEIQRTEQGDSAMYLCASSSGLAGKRTDTQYFGPGTRLTVL.

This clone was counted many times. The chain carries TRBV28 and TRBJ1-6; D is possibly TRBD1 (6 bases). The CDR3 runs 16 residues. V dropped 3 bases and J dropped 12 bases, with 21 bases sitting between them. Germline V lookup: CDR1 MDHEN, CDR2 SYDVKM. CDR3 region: CASSLRQAYTDLPLHF. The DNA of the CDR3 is TGTGCCAGCAGTTTGAGACAGGCATATACCGATTTACCCCTCCACTTT.

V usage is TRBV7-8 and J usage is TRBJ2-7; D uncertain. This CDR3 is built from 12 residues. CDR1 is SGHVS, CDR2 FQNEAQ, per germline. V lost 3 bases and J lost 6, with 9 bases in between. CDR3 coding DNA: TGTGCCAGCAGCTTGGCGGTAAGCGAGCAGTACTTC. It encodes CASSLAVSEQYF.

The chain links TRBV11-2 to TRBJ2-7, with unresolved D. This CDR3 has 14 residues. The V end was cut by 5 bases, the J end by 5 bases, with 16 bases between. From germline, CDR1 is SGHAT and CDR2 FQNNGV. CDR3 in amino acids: CASSQAHAFHEQYF. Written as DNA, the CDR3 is TGTGCCAGCAGCCAAGCTCATGCGTTTCACGAGCAGTACTTC.

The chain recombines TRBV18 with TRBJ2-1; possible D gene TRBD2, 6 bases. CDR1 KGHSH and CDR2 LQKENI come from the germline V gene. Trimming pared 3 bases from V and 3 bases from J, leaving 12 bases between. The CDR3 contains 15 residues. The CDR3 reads CASSPKEGFYNEQFF. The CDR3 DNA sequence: TGTGCCAGCTCACCGAAGGAGGGGTTCTACAATGAGCAGTTCTTC.

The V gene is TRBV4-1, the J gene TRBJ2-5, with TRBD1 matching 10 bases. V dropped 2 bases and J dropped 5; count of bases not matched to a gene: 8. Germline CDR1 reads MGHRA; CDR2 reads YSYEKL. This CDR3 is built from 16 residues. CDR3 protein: CASSQLTGGERETQYF. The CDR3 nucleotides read TGCGCCAGCAGCCAACTGACAGGGGGCGAACGGGAGACCCAGTACTTC.

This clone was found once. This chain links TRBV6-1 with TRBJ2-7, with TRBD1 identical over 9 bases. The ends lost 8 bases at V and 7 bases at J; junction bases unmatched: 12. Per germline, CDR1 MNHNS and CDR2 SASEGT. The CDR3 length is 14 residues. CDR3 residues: CASCGQGTLGEQYF. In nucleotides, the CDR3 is TGTGCCAGCTGTGGACAGGGGACCTTAGGAGAGCAGTACTTC.

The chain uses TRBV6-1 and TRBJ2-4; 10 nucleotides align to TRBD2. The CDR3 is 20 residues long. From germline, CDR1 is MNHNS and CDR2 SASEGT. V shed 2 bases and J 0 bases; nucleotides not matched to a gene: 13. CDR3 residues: CASSESQSGRAYLAKNIQYF. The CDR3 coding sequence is TGTGCCAGCAGTGAATCCCAGAGCGGGAGGGCTTACTTAGCCAAAAACATTCAGTACTTC.

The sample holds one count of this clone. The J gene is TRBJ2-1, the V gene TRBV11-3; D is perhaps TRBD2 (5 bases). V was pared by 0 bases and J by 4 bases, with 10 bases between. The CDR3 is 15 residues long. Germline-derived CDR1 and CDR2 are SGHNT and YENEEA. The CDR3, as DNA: TGTGCCAGCAGCTTAGATCCCGGCGGGTACAATGAGCAGTTCTTC. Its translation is CASSLDPGGYNEQFF.

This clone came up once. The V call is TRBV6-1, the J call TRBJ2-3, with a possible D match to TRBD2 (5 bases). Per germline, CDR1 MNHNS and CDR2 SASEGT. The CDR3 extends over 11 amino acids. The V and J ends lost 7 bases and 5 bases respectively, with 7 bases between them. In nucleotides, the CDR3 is TGTGCCAGCACGGACTTAGATACGCAGTATTTT. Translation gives CASTDLDTQYF.

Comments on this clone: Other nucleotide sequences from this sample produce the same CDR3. Here the CDR3 reads CASSLDRTDTQYF. The CDR3 region has the DNA TGTGCCAGCAGCTTAGATAGGACAGATACGCAGTATTTT. The chain links TRBV7-9 to TRBJ2-3; unclear D gene. The germline V gene encodes CDR1 SEHNR and CDR2 FQNEAQ (reference sequence). Trimming removed 1 base from V and 3 bases from J, with 5 bases in between. The CDR3 is 13 residues long. The entire variable domain, with the rest obtained from reference TRBV7-9 and TRBJ2-3, is as follows: DTGVSQNPRHKITKRGQNVTFRCDPISEHNRLYWYRQTLGQGPEFLTYFQNEAQLEKSRLLSDRFSAERPKGSFSTLEIQRTEQGDSAMYLCASSLDRTDTQYFGPGTRLTVL.

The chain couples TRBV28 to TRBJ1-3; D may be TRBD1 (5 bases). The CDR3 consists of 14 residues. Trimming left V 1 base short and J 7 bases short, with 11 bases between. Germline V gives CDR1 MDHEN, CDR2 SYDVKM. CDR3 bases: TGTGCCAGCAGTTTATATGGGGCGCGGAACACCATATATTTT. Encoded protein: CASSLYGARNTIYF.

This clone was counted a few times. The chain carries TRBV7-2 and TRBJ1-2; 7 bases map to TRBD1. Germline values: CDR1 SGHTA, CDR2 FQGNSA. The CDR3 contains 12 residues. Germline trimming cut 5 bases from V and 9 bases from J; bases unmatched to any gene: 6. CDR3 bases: TGTGCCAGCAGCCCGGAGGGGGCGAGCTACACCTTC. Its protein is CASSPEGASYTF.

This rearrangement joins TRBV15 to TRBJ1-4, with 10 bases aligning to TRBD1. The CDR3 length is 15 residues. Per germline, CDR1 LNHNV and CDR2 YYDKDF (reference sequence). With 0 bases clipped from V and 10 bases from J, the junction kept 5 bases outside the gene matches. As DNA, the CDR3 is TGTGCCACCAGCAGAGACAGGGACAGGGGAGGAAAACTGTTTTTT. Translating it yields CATSRDRDRGGKLFF.

The CDR3, as DNA: TGTGCCAGCGGGCCCGGTGGCAGGGGATATGGCTACACCTTC. As protein: CASGPGGRGYGYTF. The chain joins TRBV25-1 to TRBJ1-2; TRBD1 might be the D (6 bases). The CDR3 length is 14 residues. Germline values: CDR1 MGHDK, CDR2 SYGVNS. The V end lost 8 bases, the J end lost 5 bases, and 18 bases lay between the germline ends.

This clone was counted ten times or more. The DNA of the CDR3 is TGTGCCAGCAGAAAAGACCTGACTAGTTTTGGTACGCAGTATTTT. Its protein product is CASRKDLTSFGTQYF. The rearrangement links TRBV11-2 to TRBJ2-3; a possible D gene is TRBD2 (6 bases). Trimming took 6 bases from V and 8 from J, leaving 21 bases between them. There are 15 residues in the CDR3. Germline V gene data show CDR1 as SGHAT and CDR2 as FQNNGV.

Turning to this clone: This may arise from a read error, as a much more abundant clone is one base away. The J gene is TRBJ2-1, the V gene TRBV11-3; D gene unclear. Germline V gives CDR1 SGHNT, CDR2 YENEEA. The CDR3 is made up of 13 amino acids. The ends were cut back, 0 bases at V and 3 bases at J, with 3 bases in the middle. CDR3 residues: CASSLEYYNEQFF. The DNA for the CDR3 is TGTGCCAGCAGCTTAGAGTACTACAATGAGCAGTTCTTC.

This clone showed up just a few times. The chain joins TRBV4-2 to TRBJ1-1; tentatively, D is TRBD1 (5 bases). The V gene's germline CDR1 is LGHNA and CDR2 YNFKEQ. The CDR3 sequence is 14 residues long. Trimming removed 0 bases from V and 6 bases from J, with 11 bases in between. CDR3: CASSQESRAAEAFF. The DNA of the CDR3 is TGTGCCAGCAGCCAAGAGTCCAGGGCCGCTGAAGCTTTCTTT.

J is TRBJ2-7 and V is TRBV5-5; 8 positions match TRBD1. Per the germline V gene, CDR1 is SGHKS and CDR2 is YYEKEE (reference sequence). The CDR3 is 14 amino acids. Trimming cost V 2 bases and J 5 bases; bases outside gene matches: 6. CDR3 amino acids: CASSLWGQAHEQYF. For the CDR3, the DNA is TGTGCCAGCAGCTTATGGGGACAGGCCCACGAGCAGTACTTC.